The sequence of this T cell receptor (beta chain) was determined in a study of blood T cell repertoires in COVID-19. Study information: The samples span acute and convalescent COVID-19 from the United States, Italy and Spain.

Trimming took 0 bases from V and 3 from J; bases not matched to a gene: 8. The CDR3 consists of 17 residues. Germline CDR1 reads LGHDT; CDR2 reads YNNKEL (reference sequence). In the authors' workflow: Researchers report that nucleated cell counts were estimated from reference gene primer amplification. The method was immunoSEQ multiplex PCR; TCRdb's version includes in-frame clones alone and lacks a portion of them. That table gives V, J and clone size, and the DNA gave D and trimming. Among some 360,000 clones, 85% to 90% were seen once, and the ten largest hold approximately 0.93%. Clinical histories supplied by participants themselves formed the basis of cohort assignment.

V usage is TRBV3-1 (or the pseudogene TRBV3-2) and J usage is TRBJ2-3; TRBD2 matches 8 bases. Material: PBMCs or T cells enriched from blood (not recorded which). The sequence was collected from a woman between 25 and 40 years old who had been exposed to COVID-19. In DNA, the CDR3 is TGTGCCAGCAGCCAAGAAGATGTCGGGACTAGTACAGATACGCAGTATTTT. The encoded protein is CASSQEDVGTSTDTQYF.